Listed below are T cell receptor beta chains from one sample, sequenced in a study of blood T cell repertoires in COVID-19. TCRdb's copy holds only in-frame clones and misses some; the assay was immunoSEQ multiplex PCR. The table lists fewer than 200,000 clones, around four fifths of them singletons. Sequenced sample: PBMCs or T cells enriched from blood (not recorded which). These receptors were obtained from a woman aged 45 to 65 in a cohort exposed to, infected with or recovered from COVID-19 (not recorded which). Both conserved end residues are part of each CDR3. A D gene is named only where the DNA matches it firmly. The size entry is marked missing in some rows and otherwise reads once, few, many or a size class.

V gene	clone size	D gene	J gene	CDR3 protein	CDR3 DNA
TRBV27	.	TRBD2	TRBJ2-1	CASSLRTSGYNEQFF	TGTGCCAGCAGTTTACGGACTAGCGGTTACAATGAGCAGTTCTTC
TRBV28	few	TRBD1	TRBJ1-4	CASSYGTGNEKLFF	TGTGCCAGCAGCTACGGGACAGGGAACGAAAAACTGTTTTTT
TRBV9	.	.	TRBJ1-1	CASSVDPFGSTEAFF	TGTGCCAGCAGCGTAGACCCGTTCGGGAGCACTGAAGCTTTCTTT
TRBV25-1	.	.	TRBJ2-7	CASSEGQTLSYEQYF	TGTGCCAGCAGTGAAGGACAGACGCTCTCCTACGAGCAGTACTTC
TRBV7-8	.	.	TRBJ1-5	CASSLEQDFNQPQHF	TGTGCCAGCAGCTTAGAGCAGGACTTCAATCAGCCCCAGCATTTT
TRBV11-2	.	TRBD1	TRBJ1-1	CASSLFLQGSTEAFF	TGTGCCAGCAGCTTATTTTTACAGGGGAGCACTGAAGCTTTCTTT
TRBV28	once	.	TRBJ1-6	CASSFRLTNSPLHF	TGTGCCAGCAGTTTTAGACTGACCAATTCACCCCTCCACTTT
TRBV9	.	TRBD1	TRBJ1-5	CASSPGTGRGQPQHF	TGTGCCAGCAGCCCAGGGACAGGGCGAGGTCAGCCCCAGCATTTT
TRBV5-3	.	.	TRBJ2-1	CAGSFEQFF	TGTGCAGGGAGCTTTGAGCAGTTCTTC
TRBV7-6	.	TRBD1	TRBJ2-3	CASSLEGASTDTQYF	TGTGCCAGCAGCTTAGAGGGGGCCAGCACAGATACGCAGTATTTT
TRBV13	.	TRBD2	TRBJ2-7	CASSETSGGTYEQYF	TGTGCCAGCAGCGAGACTAGCGGGGGAACCTACGAGCAGTACTTC
TRBV19	.	TRBD2	TRBJ2-5	CASSKGLAGGPKETQYF	TGTGCCAGTAGTAAGGGACTAGCGGGAGGGCCTAAAGAGACCCAGTACTTC
TRBV6-4	.	.	TRBJ2-3	CAGRIRGTQYF	TGTGCCGGGCGCATCCGTGGGACGCAGTATTTT
TRBV28	.	TRBD2	TRBJ2-2	CASRSLDTGRTGELFF	TGTGCCAGCAGATCCCTCGACACCGGGAGGACCGGGGAGCTGTTTTTT
TRBV2	.	.	TRBJ2-6	CASTVSGANVLTF	TGTGCCAGCACGGTCTCTGGGGCCAACGTCCTGACTTTC
TRBV28	.	TRBD1	TRBJ1-2	CASSTGQPGGYTF	TGTGCCAGCAGCACGGGACAGCCAGGAGGCTACACCTTC
TRBV5-4	.	.	TRBJ2-7	CASSLEPTGRAEQYF	TGTGCCAGCAGCTTGGAGCCGACAGGCCGTGCGGAGCAGTACTTC
TRBV7-2	once	.	TRBJ1-6	CASSLIAGADSPLHF	TGTGCCAGCAGCTTAATCGCGGGGGCGGATTCACCCCTCCACTTT
TRBV28	.	.	TRBJ2-5	CASRSQGLQETQYF	TGTGCCAGCAGGTCACAGGGCCTCCAAGAGACCCAGTACTTC
TRBV28	.	TRBD1	TRBJ2-7	CASGGRQGGTYEQYF	TGTGCCAGCGGCGGAAGACAGGGTGGGACCTACGAGCAGTACTTC